A selection of T cell receptor beta chains follows, all from one sample in a study of spatial heterogeneity in lung cancer. TCRdb reprocessed the 5' RACE reads with MiXCR, giving one entry per CDR3 protein. The sample has approximately 44,000 distinct CDR3 sequences, approximately 14% seen once. Material: PBMCs, obtained at surgery. These TCRs come from a male donor with early-stage non-small cell lung cancer. Both conserved end residues are part of each CDR3. A D gene is named only where the DNA matches it firmly. Only part of the rows carry a size: once, few, many, or a class if the clone is expanded.

clone_size: few; d_call: -; j_call: TRBJ1-6; v_call: TRBV6-5; cdr3_aa: CASSLLPGPPLHF; cdr3_nt: TGTGCCAGCAGTTTACTCCCGGGCCCACCCCTCCACTTT
clone_size: few; d_call: -; j_call: TRBJ2-2; v_call: TRBV10-3; cdr3_aa: CAISESTRANTGELFF; cdr3_nt: TGTGCCATCAGTGAGTCGACTCGGGCGAACACCGGGGAGCTGTTTTTT
clone_size: many; d_call: -; j_call: TRBJ1-2; v_call: TRBV4-1; cdr3_aa: CASSRTVNPYGYTF; cdr3_nt: TGCGCCAGCAGCCGGACAGTTAACCCCTATGGCTACACCTTC
clone_size: many; d_call: -; j_call: TRBJ2-3; v_call: TRBV19; cdr3_aa: CASSNRARSSTDTQYF; cdr3_nt: TGTGCCAGTAGTAATCGGGCCAGGAGTAGCACAGATACGCAGTATTTT
clone_size: -; d_call: -; j_call: TRBJ2-5; v_call: TRBV7-2; cdr3_aa: CASSLHVGTQYF; cdr3_nt: TGTGCCAGCAGCTTGCACGTCGGGACCCAGTACTTC
clone_size: many; d_call: TRBD1; j_call: TRBJ2-7; v_call: TRBV28; cdr3_aa: CASSTGQGAVDEQYF; cdr3_nt: TGTGCCAGCAGTACCGGACAGGGGGCGGTCGACGAGCAGTACTTC
clone_size: many; d_call: TRBD1; j_call: TRBJ1-3; v_call: TRBV4-2; cdr3_aa: CASSQVTGAGNTIYF; cdr3_nt: TGTGCCAGCAGCCAAGTGACAGGGGCTGGAAACACCATATATTTT
clone_size: many; d_call: -; j_call: TRBJ2-3; v_call: TRBV25-1; cdr3_aa: CASGRTDTQYF; cdr3_nt: TGTGCCAGCGGTAGGACAGATACGCAGTATTTT
clone_size: many; d_call: -; j_call: TRBJ1-1; v_call: TRBV5-1; cdr3_aa: CASSIQSWGWNTEAFF; cdr3_nt: TGCGCCAGCAGCATACAGTCATGGGGCTGGAACACTGAAGCTTTCTTT
clone_size: few; d_call: TRBD1; j_call: TRBJ1-1; v_call: TRBV30; cdr3_aa: CAWNAGGVEAFF; cdr3_nt: TGTGCCTGGAATGCAGGGGGCGTTGAAGCTTTCTTT
clone_size: few; d_call: -; j_call: TRBJ1-4; v_call: TRBV9; cdr3_aa: CASSVEPATNEKLFF; cdr3_nt: TGTGCCAGCAGCGTAGAACCTGCAACTAATGAAAAACTGTTTTTT
clone_size: many; d_call: -; j_call: TRBJ1-5; v_call: TRBV2; cdr3_aa: CASSGPLNQPQHF; cdr3_nt: TGTGCCAGCAGTGGACCCCTCAATCAGCCCCAGCATTTT
clone_size: many; d_call: -; j_call: TRBJ2-3; v_call: TRBV29-1; cdr3_aa: CSVTWGLGGVDTQYF; cdr3_nt: TGCAGCGTAACATGGGGTCTAGGTGGTGTAGATACGCAGTATTTT
clone_size: many; d_call: -; j_call: TRBJ2-7; v_call: TRBV5-1; cdr3_aa: CASSSWTGSYEQYF; cdr3_nt: TGCGCCAGCAGCTCATGGACGGGCTCCTACGAGCAGTACTTC
clone_size: -; d_call: -; j_call: TRBJ2-3; v_call: TRBV5-1; cdr3_aa: CASSLAKSFTDTQYF; cdr3_nt: TGCGCCAGCAGCTTGGCCAAAAGCTTCACAGATACGCAGTATTTT
clone_size: -; d_call: TRBD1; j_call: TRBJ2-1; v_call: TRBV11-3; cdr3_aa: CASSFVSGTGRRLYNEQFF; cdr3_nt: TGTGCCAGCAGTTTCGTTTCCGGGACAGGGCGCCGATTGTACAATGAGCAGTTCTTC
clone_size: many; d_call: TRBD2; j_call: TRBJ2-5; v_call: TRBV11-2; cdr3_aa: CASSLLAGVSETQYF; cdr3_nt: TGTGCCAGCAGTTTACTAGCGGGAGTCTCAGAGACCCAGTACTTC
clone_size: -; d_call: -; j_call: TRBJ1-1; v_call: TRBV29-1; cdr3_aa: CSVGGAEMNTEAFF; cdr3_nt: TGCAGCGTGGGGGGGGCCGAGATGAACACTGAAGCTTTCTTT
clone_size: many; d_call: TRBD2; j_call: TRBJ2-1; v_call: TRBV29-1; cdr3_aa: CSVTPPGLAGNNEQFF; cdr3_nt: TGCAGCGTTACCCCGCCGGGACTAGCGGGAAACAATGAGCAGTTCTTC
clone_size: -; d_call: -; j_call: TRBJ1-6; v_call: TRBV2; cdr3_aa: CASSIQGSPLHF; cdr3_nt: TGTGCCAGCAGTATCCAAGGTTCACCCCTCCACTTT